This T cell receptor (beta chain) was captured by sequencing in a study of shared clonotypes between healthy human individuals. The CDR3 is 14 residues long. Germline values: CDR1 SGHRS, CDR2 YFSETQ. Trimming shortened V by 4 bases and J by 2 bases, and 12 bases separated the two germline ends. Overall study findings and caveats: The generation probabilities recorded for non-shared clonotypes fell below those of clonotypes shared by all four donors.

The protocol was immunoSEQ multiplex PCR, while the TCRdb copy is restricted to in-frame clones and leaves out a portion. The sample records 1,400,000 or so clones, 98% being singletons. In the case of this clone: The antigen remains undetermined. The same CDR3 also results from other DNA sequences found in this sample.

The rearrangement links TRBV5-1 to TRBJ1-1, with D unclear. This TCR was sampled from a man aged 25-40 years in good health. The sequenced material came from naive CD4+ T cells sorted from blood. Subset noted: CD45RA+ positively selected. The CDR3 region has the DNA TGCGCCAGCAGCCCACCGGATCGAAACACTGAAGCTTTCTTT. This translates into CASSPPDRNTEAFF.